The table lists the clone carrying this TCR beta chain with a few counts. Its antigen remains unidentified. These data come from a study of T cell repertoires in cytomegalovirus infection. Findings and limits, study-wide: It was HLA-C-restricted CMV-specific TCR beta clonotypes that dominated the response ex vivo. Identification of carriers of CMV plus the relevant HLA was performed using cumulative public TCR beta family frequency.

TCRdb reprocessed the reads with MiXCR, giving one entry per CDR3 protein. Seen here are some 500,000 distinct CDR3 sequences, about 33% observed once, and the top ten hold around a sixth. This CDR3 is built from 12 residues. The V gene lost 6 bases and the J gene lost 10 bases, with 13 bases spanning the gap. Germline V gene data show CDR1 as SGHVS and CDR2 as FNYEAQ. V usage is TRBV7-6 and J usage is TRBJ2-1; D possibly corresponds to TRBD2 (5 bases). This TCR was recovered from a human donor in good health (CMV status not recorded). Some clones in this sample may be carry-over from other donors' samples. Sequencing used cultured PBMCs, obtained from culture after CMV antigen stimulation. CDR3 residues: CASRSGLQEQFF. The CDR3 DNA reads TGTGCCAGCAGATCTGGACTCCAGGAGCAGTTCTTC.